This is a list of T cell receptor beta chains from one sample in a study of cytomegalovirus exposure and HLA in healthy donors. The method was immunoSEQ multiplex PCR; TCRdb's version includes in-frame clones alone and lacks a portion of them. Altogether about 200,000 clones are present, 65% to 90% being singletons, with the ten largest covering under 3%. Material: PBMCs. The receptors shown here come from a woman aged 45-65 years in good health and CMV-seronegative. Each CDR3 is given with its conserved first and last residue.

v_call	j_call	cdr3_aa
TRBV7-9	TRBJ1-4	CASSFTANSQLFF
TRBV27	TRBJ1-1	CASSLTGSFEAFF
TRBV18	TRBJ2-1	CASSPSGRDNNEQFF
TRBV29-1	TRBJ1-3	CSVFAPTPGAGTIYF
TRBV2	TRBJ2-7	CASRAGSSYEQYF
TRBV2	TRBJ2-7	CASAHWEQYF
TRBV29-1	TRBJ1-2	CSVEKAVNYGYTF
TRBV28	TRBJ2-5	CASSEPNGLAGVETQYF
TRBV5-1	TRBJ2-5	CASSSGQLPGETQYF
TRBV19	TRBJ2-1	CASSVGTSGSAEQFF
TRBV2	TRBJ2-2	CASSATRHGTGELFF
TRBV4-2	TRBJ2-2	CASSQLADTGELFF
TRBV29-1	TRBJ2-5	CSALGGLAETQYF
TRBV4-1	TRBJ2-7	CASSQDRWRDSYEQYF
TRBV6-1	TRBJ2-7	CASSEHGIYEQYF
TRBV5-1	TRBJ1-1	CASTVDRGTEAFF
TRBV7-3	TRBJ1-1	CASSLNRDTEAFF
TRBV10-1	TRBJ2-7	CASSLGQGVSYEQYF
TRBV19	TRBJ1-5	CASSIVGRTMVIGIQPQHF
TRBV6-1	TRBJ1-5	CASKRDSNQPQHF
TRBV19	TRBJ2-3	CASWDRGRGDTQYF
TRBV28	TRBJ1-1	CASSFQGKAFF
TRBV5-1	TRBJ1-3	CASRPHGGISGNTIYF
TRBV29-1	TRBJ2-1	CSVLAGEANNEQFF
TRBV7-7	TRBJ2-6	CASSLVAGGANVLTF
TRBV14	TRBJ2-7	CASSQRSRAGEQYF
TRBV5-1	TRBJ2-2	CASSWAGDPLIGELFF
TRBV7-2	TRBJ1-5	CASSKLLQAGNQPQHF
TRBV7-9	TRBJ2-7	CASSSGLALGEQYF
TRBV27	TRBJ1-5	CASRPTGISNQPQHF
TRBV14	TRBJ2-7	CASSPGGSSPRYF
TRBV9	TRBJ2-2	CASSVVDRPNTGELFF
TRBV5-1	TRBJ1-6	CASSLRSGLSNSPLHF
TRBV7-9	TRBJ2-1	CASSFVRDNEQFF
TRBV7-6	TRBJ1-1	CASSSRGPLEAFF
TRBV7-2	TRBJ2-5	CASSSLDRVGEQYF
TRBV27	TRBJ2-1	CATASGSSYNEQFF
TRBV5-4	TRBJ2-7	CASSLGLASQPREYF
TRBV28	TRBJ1-2	CASSSNRGGRYGYTF
TRBV6-6	TRBJ2-7	CASSPPHPRDEQYF
TRBV10-3	-	CAISESTSGYEQYF
TRBV6-6	TRBJ2-7	CASSYYGTSYEQYF
TRBV4-1	TRBJ1-2	CASSQPTGLNYGYTF
TRBV28	TRBJ2-1	CASKPTGTSVREQFF
TRBV7-2	TRBJ2-1	CASSLHSPGVPNEQFF
TRBV5-1	TRBJ2-7	CASSLTGEQYF
TRBV15	TRBJ2-1	CATSKGTTYNEQFF
TRBV5-6	TRBJ1-6	CASNPRQGVSSYNSPLHF
TRBV5-4	TRBJ1-3	CASSLDPNQLGNTIYF
TRBV20-1	TRBJ1-1	CSASRGFF
TRBV18	TRBJ2-1	CASSLLADYNEQFF
TRBV30	TRBJ1-1	CALDGQGSFWAFF
TRBV7-2	TRBJ2-2	CASSSRGTPNTGELFF
TRBV29-1	TRBJ1-2	CSARGPGGLGANYGYTF
TRBV18	TRBJ1-2	CASSPGTDHYGYTF
TRBV5-1	TRBJ1-1	CASSRQNTEAFF